Given below is one T cell receptor beta chain in context. Germline V gene data show CDR1 as WNHNN and CDR2 as SYGVQD (reference sequence). V was clipped by 3 bases and J by 7 bases, with 13 bases between them. The CDR3 has 14 residues. These data belong to a study of T cells after yellow fever vaccination. One entry per CDR3 protein results from TCRdb running MiXCR on the 5' RACE reads. The repertoire has over 200,000 distinct CDR3 sequences, approximately 6.7% of them found once; the top ten carry about 1%. The origin of this receptor is a man aged 30 to 45 who received the YFV17D yellow fever vaccine. The V gene is TRBV10-1, the J gene TRBJ2-1, with a weak D call TRBD1 (6 bases). The source material was CD4+ T cells sorted from PBMCs, sampled on the day of the yellow fever booster vaccination. This CDR3 is CASSEGGRSNEQFF. CDR3 in DNA: TGCGCCAGCAGTGAAGGGGGACGTTCTAATGAGCAGTTCTTC.